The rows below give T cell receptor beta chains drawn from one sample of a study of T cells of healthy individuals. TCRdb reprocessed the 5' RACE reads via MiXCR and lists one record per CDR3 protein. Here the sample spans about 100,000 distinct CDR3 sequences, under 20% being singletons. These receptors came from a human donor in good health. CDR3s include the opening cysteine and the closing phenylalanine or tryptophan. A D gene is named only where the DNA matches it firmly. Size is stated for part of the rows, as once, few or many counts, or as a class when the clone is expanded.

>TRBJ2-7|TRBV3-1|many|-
CASSQDANRYEQYF
TGTGCCAGCAGCCAAGATGCGAACCGCTACGAGCAGTACTTC
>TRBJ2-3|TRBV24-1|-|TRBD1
CATSVTGGSDTQYF
TGTGCCACCAGTGTGACAGGGGGATCAGATACGCAGTATTTT
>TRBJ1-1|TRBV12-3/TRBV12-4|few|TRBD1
CASRPTTGPNTEAFF
TGTGCCAGCAGACCAACGACAGGGCCGAACACTGAAGCTTTCTTT
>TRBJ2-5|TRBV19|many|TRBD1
CASSFARQGEETQYF
TGTGCCAGTAGTTTCGCCCGACAGGGTGAAGAGACCCAGTACTTC
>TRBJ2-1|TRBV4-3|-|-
CASGQGPYNEQFF
TGCGCCAGCGGGCAGGGTCCCTACAATGAGCAGTTCTTC
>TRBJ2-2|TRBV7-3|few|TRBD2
CASSPSGGSTGELFF
TGTGCCAGCAGCCCAAGCGGGGGTTCCACCGGGGAGCTGTTTTTT
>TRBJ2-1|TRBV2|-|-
CATSRYLGNEQFF
TGTGCCACCTCACGATACCTAGGCAATGAGCAGTTCTTC
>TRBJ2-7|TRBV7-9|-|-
CASSSAPRTPYEQYF
TGTGCCAGCAGCTCGGCACCCCGAACTCCCTACGAGCAGTACTTC
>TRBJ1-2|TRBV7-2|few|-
CASSLGGTNYGYTF
TGTGCCAGCAGCTTAGGGGGCACCAACTATGGCTACACCTTC
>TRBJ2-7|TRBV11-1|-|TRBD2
CASSHKHPGGEQYF
TGTGCCAGCAGCCACAAACATCCGGGGGGCGAGCAGTACTTC
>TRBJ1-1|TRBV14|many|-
CASSQVSQGVAFF
TGTGCCAGCAGCCAAGTCTCCCAGGGAGTAGCTTTCTTT
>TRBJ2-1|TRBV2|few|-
CASRAPGGEQFF
TGTGCCAGCAGGGCCCCGGGTGGTGAGCAGTTCTTC
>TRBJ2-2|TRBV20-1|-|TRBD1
CSARVTGGTGELFF
TGCAGTGCTAGAGTGACAGGGGGTACCGGGGAGCTGTTTTTT
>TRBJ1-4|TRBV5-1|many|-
CASSPNRGNEKLFF
TGCGCCAGCAGCCCCAACCGGGGAAATGAAAAACTGTTTTTT
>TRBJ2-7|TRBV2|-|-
CASSRGHADYEQYF
TGTGCCAGCAGTAGGGGACACGCCGACTACGAGCAGTACTTC
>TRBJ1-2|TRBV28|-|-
CASAFSYGYTF
TGTGCCAGCGCGTTCTCCTATGGCTACACCTTC
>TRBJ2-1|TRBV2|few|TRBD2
CASSDETSGSDEQFF
TGTGCCAGCAGTGATGAGACTAGCGGGAGTGATGAGCAGTTCTTC
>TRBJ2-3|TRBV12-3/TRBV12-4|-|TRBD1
CASSLRQGTGTTDTQYF
TGTGCCAGCAGCCTTAGACAGGGGACAGGCACGACAGATACGCAGTATTTT